The clone carrying this TCR beta chain was observed a few times. Measured with immunoSEQ multiplex PCR; TCRdb has only the in-frame clones, and not every one. The data show fewer than 35,000 clones, roughly 77% seen once. This sample was taken from a study of T cells in narcolepsy. The CDR3 totals 13 residues. Per the germline V gene, CDR1 is SGHRS and CDR2 is YFSETQ. Trimming removed 2 bases at V and 4 bases at J, with 7 bases between. Sequenced input: CD45RA- memory CD4+ T cells from PBMCs. The chain carries TRBV5-1 and TRBJ1-5, with unresolved D. The clonotype comes from a human donor with narcolepsy. CDR3 amino acids: CASSLGQNQPQHF. The CDR3, as DNA: TGCGCCAGCAGCTTAGGGCAGAATCAGCCCCAGCATTTT.